This T cell receptor (beta chain) was identified during a study of T cell changes during pregnancy in multiple sclerosis. Trimming cost V 1 base and J 6 bases, with 5 bases left between them. Germline V gene data show CDR1 as SGHKS and CDR2 as YYEKEE (reference sequence). The CDR3 length is 12 residues. Some clones are missing from TCRdb's copy, which holds only in-frame ones; the method was immunoSEQ multiplex PCR. The sample holds approximately 130,000 clones, 95% to 98% seen once. The sequencing here drew on peripheral blood, taken after pregnancy. This TCR derives from a female donor with multiple sclerosis, enrolled in a pregnancy study. The chain joins TRBV5-5 to TRBJ2-1; no firm D call. The CDR3 here is CASSLSGNEQFF. The CDR3 DNA reads as TGTGCCAGCAGCTTGTCGGGCAATGAGCAGTTCTTC.